These T cell receptor beta chains were read from a single sample in a study of blood T cells in healthy people across ages. TCRdb reanalysed the 5' RACE reads using MiXCR and keeps one entry per CDR3 protein. The data contain approximately 900,000 distinct CDR3 sequences, under 35% of them singletons. These same records also appear under a second study, on T cells of mothers and their children.

Sequenced material: blood. These receptors came from a woman aged 40 to 49 in good health. The CDR3 runs from the conserved cysteine through the conserved F or W. A D gene is named only where the DNA matches it firmly. Only some rows state a clone size, as once, few, many or a class for expanded clones.

j_call	d_call	v_call	clone_size	cdr3_nt	cdr3_aa
TRBJ2-7	-	TRBV5-5	many	TGTGCCAGCAGCTTGTCCGTGGACCCCTACGAGCAGTACTTC	CASSLSVDPYEQYF
TRBJ1-1	TRBD1	TRBV7-9	few	TGTGCCAGCGGACAGGGACGCGTGATAACTGAAGCTTTCTTT	CASGQGRVITEAFF
TRBJ1-1	TRBD1	TRBV5-1	-	TGCGCCAGCAGCTCGGAAGGGACAGGGTTGGACACTGAAGCTTTCTTT	CASSSEGTGLDTEAFF
TRBJ2-5	TRBD1	TRBV20-1	many	TGCAGTGCTAGAGGAGACAGGGGAGAGACCCAGTACTTC	CSARGDRGETQYF
TRBJ2-3	-	TRBV3-1	few	TGTGCCAGCAGTCCGACGCCAACCACAGATACGCAGTATTTT	CASSPTPTTDTQYF
TRBJ2-7	-	TRBV5-1	many	TGTGCCAGCAGCTTGACAACAGCTTACGAGCAGTACTTC	CASSLTTAYEQYF
TRBJ1-2	-	TRBV7-6	many	TGTGCCAGCAGTCCTCAGGGGAACTATGGCTACACCTTC	CASSPQGNYGYTF
TRBJ2-3	-	TRBV28	few	TGTGCCAGCAGTTTAGCAGTAGCTGGCACAGATACGCAGTATTTT	CASSLAVAGTDTQYF
TRBJ1-1	-	TRBV11-2	-	TGTGCCAACAGCTGGTTAGCCGGGACCACTGAAGCTTTCTTT	CANSWLAGTTEAFF
TRBJ2-2	TRBD2	TRBV3-1	few	TGTGCCAGCAGCCAACTAGCGGGAGGGAACACCGGGGAGCTGTTTTTT	CASSQLAGGNTGELFF
TRBJ2-7	TRBD1	TRBV7-2	few	TGTGCCAGCAGCCAGACAGGGTCCGAGCAGTACTTC	CASSQTGSEQYF
TRBJ1-1	-	TRBV20-1	-	TGCAGTGCTAGTGACGCCGGTGAAGCTTTCTTT	CSASDAGEAFF
TRBJ1-1	-	TRBV21-1	-	TGTGCCAGCAGCAAAGTACGGGATGTAGACACTGAAGCTTTCTTT	CASSKVRDVDTEAFF
TRBJ2-1	TRBD1	TRBV18	few	TGTGCCAGCTCACCCGCTCCGGGACAGGGGGCCTACAATGAGCAGTTCTTC	CASSPAPGQGAYNEQFF
TRBJ1-5	-	TRBV10-2	few	TGCGCCAGCAGAGACACAAGTAATCAGCCCCGGCATTTT	CASRDTSNQPRHF
TRBJ1-2	-	TRBV4-2	-	TGTGCCAGCAGCCAAGGTCGACAGGCTAACTATGGCTACACCTTC	CASSQGRQANYGYTF
TRBJ2-3	-	TRBV12-3/TRBV12-4	-	TGTGCCAGCAGTTTTCAGGGGGGCACAGATACGCGGTATTTT	CASSFQGGTDTRYF
TRBJ1-2	-	TRBV27	many	TGTGCCAGCAGTCCTTCGGACAGTTTCTATGGCTACACCTTC	CASSPSDSFYGYTF
TRBJ1-1	TRBD1	TRBV25-1	-	TGTGCCAGCAGTGACCCCGGGACAGGGAGGACTGAAGCTTTCTTT	CASSDPGTGRTEAFF
TRBJ2-7	TRBD1	TRBV20-1	many	TGCAGTGCTAGAGATATTCTACAGGGGGCTTCCTACGAGCAGTACTTC	CSARDILQGASYEQYF
TRBJ1-6	-	TRBV6-4	once	TGTGCCAGCAGAGCGGACGGGGAGGGGTCACCCCTCCACTTT	CASRADGEGSPLHF
TRBJ1-6	-	TRBV7-2	-	TGTGCCAGCAGCTTACAAGGGGTCCCTCATTCACCCCTCCACTTT	CASSLQGVPHSPLHF
TRBJ1-1	-	TRBV20-1	few	TGCAGTGCTAGAGATCTTATGTTTAAAGCTTTCTTT	CSARDLMFKAFF
TRBJ1-5	-	TRBV19	-	TGTGCCAGTTCAAGTTCCGGGACATTCAATCAGCCCCAGCATTTT	CASSSSGTFNQPQHF
TRBJ2-7	TRBD1	TRBV28	few	TGTGCCAGCAGTTTTCCATTGGGCGTAGGGACAGAACACTACGAGCAGTACTTC	CASSFPLGVGTEHYEQYF
TRBJ1-3	-	TRBV11-2	-	TGTGCCAGCGGGCCGGGGGCGTCTGGAAACACCATATATTTT	CASGPGASGNTIYF
TRBJ1-1	-	TRBV7-7	-	TGTGCTAGCAGCTTAGGCGGGGACCGACTGAACACTGAAGCTTTCTTT	CASSLGGDRLNTEAFF
TRBJ1-1	-	TRBV6-5	-	TGTGCCAGCAGTGTTATTGGGGTAGGAGCTTTCTTT	CASSVIGVGAFF
TRBJ2-7	TRBD1	TRBV25-1	few	TGTGCCAGCAGGGGTCACAGGACAGGGGACTACGAGCAGTACTTC	CASRGHRTGDYEQYF
TRBJ2-1	-	TRBV20-1	many	TGCAGTGCTAGAGAGCGGGGATCTATGGACAATGAGCAGTTCTTC	CSARERGSMDNEQFF
TRBJ2-3	-	TRBV5-1	once	TGCGCCAGCAGCTTGGCCCCGGTAGGGGAGACAGATACGCAGTATTTT	CASSLAPVGETDTQYF
TRBJ1-1	TRBD1	TRBV28	-	TGTGCCAGCAGTCCGGGACAGGGAGTCACTGAAGCTTTCTTT	CASSPGQGVTEAFF
TRBJ2-7	TRBD1	TRBV5-1	few	TGCGCCAGCAGCCTGAAACAGGGGGCGGTCTACGAGCAGTACTTC	CASSLKQGAVYEQYF
TRBJ2-1	TRBD2	TRBV7-9	many	TGTGCCAGCAGCCCCCCAGGGACTAGCGGGGCCTACAATGAGCAGTTCTTC	CASSPPGTSGAYNEQFF
TRBJ1-2	-	TRBV20-1	few	TGCAGTGCTCCTACCAACAGGGCCTATGGCTACACCTTC	CSAPTNRAYGYTF
TRBJ2-7	-	TRBV29-1	-	TGCAGCGTCGAGGATCAGTCCAACGAGCAGTACTTC	CSVEDQSNEQYF
TRBJ2-7	-	TRBV4-2	many	TGTGCCAGCAGCCAAGAGGGCGACTACCCAGTCTACGAGCAGTACTTC	CASSQEGDYPVYEQYF
TRBJ1-5	-	TRBV20-1	few	TGCAGTGCTAGTTTAGGGCCTAGCAATCAGCCCCAGCATTTT	CSASLGPSNQPQHF
TRBJ2-7	-	TRBV5-1	-	TGCGCCAGCAGCTTGGCTCTAACCTCCTACGAGCAGTACTTC	CASSLALTSYEQYF
TRBJ1-2	TRBD1	TRBV7-9	once	TGTGCCAGCAGCTTGGAGGACAGGGTCTATGGCTACACCTTC	CASSLEDRVYGYTF
TRBJ2-1	-	TRBV4-2	-	TGTGCCAGCAGTCAAGATAGGGAAAGTGAGCAGTTCTTC	CASSQDRESEQFF
TRBJ1-5	TRBD1	TRBV7-8	few	TGTGCCAGCGCCCCCCCGACAGGGGACAATCAGCCCCAGCATTTT	CASAPPTGDNQPQHF
TRBJ2-2	TRBD1	TRBV12-3/TRBV12-4	-	TGTGCCAGCAGTTTTGGAGACAGGGTAATCACCGGGGAGCTGTTTTTT	CASSFGDRVITGELFF
TRBJ1-2	-	TRBV20-1	-	TGCAGTGCTTTGGAGAGGACTAACTATGGCTACACCTTC	CSALERTNYGYTF
TRBJ1-2	TRBD1	TRBV5-1	few	TGCGCCAGCAGCTTAGATACTTTGGACAGGGGGCGAGAGGGCTACACCTTC	CASSLDTLDRGREGYTF